The 22 T cell receptor beta chains below were found in one sample sequenced in a study of metastatic and nonmetastatic thyroid tumors (dated by TCRdb to 2018 to 2021). No patient had received any treatment before thyroid surgery. Library method: PCR. The sequencer listed for this sample is Illumina HiSeq 4000. TCRdb's own reprocessing of the public reads used fastp at Q25 and MiXCR and kept productive beta chains. Counted in this sample were thousands of clones; 30% to 35% of them appeared once. The ten largest clonotypes hold about 25% of the sample. Sequenced sample: adjacent normal tissue. These receptor sequences come from a female donor with papillary thyroid cancer or a benign thyroid nodule (not recorded which). Some clones in this sample may be carry-over from other donors' samples.

This chain links TRBV5-1 with TRBJ2-7; D may be TRBD1 (6 bases). V was cut by 4 bases and J by 4 bases, with 21 bases left in between. CDR1 and CDR2 (germline): SGHRS, YFSETQ. This CDR3 is built from 16 residues. The CDR3 sequence: CASSRNIGGVVYEQYF. CDR3 bases: TGCGCCAGCAGCCGGAATATTGGGGGCGTCGTTTACGAGCAGTACTTC.

V is TRBV28 and J is TRBJ2-2, with a weak D call TRBD1 (6 bases). The V gene's germline CDR1 is MDHEN and CDR2 SYDVKM. V was cut by 3 bases and J by 1 base, with 15 bases left in between. This CDR3 region has 17 residues. In DNA form, the CDR3 reads TGTGCCAGCAGTTTCTTAAGTGTGGGACAGAACACCGGGGAGCTGTTTTTT. Translated, it gives CASSFLSVGQNTGELFF.

This clone was detected a few times. The rearrangement joins TRBV5-1 to TRBJ2-7, with 7 nucleotides matching TRBD2. In germline, CDR1 is SGHRS, CDR2 YFSETQ. The trim removed 0 bases at V and 0 bases at J, leaving 3 bases unmatched. The CDR3 is 15 residues long. The CDR3, as DNA: TGCGCCAGCAGCTTGGCCAGCGGGGACTCCTACGAGCAGTACTTC. It is translated as CASSLASGDSYEQYF.

The V gene is TRBV7-2, the J gene TRBJ2-3; no firm D call. The CDR3 length is 12 residues. Germline values: CDR1 SGHTA, CDR2 FQGNSA. The V end was cut by 5 bases, the J end by 2 bases, with 5 bases between. The CDR3 is CASSPYTDTQYF. CDR3 DNA: TGTGCCAGCAGCCCATACACAGATACGCAGTATTTT.

The chain links TRBV25-1 to TRBJ2-7; no reliable D call. The CDR3 consists of 12 residues. The germline V gene has CDR1 MGHDK and CDR2 SYGVNS. The ends were cut back, 3 bases at V and 2 bases at J, with 5 bases in the middle. The CDR3 here is CASSDAAYEQYF. The DNA for the CDR3 is TGTGCCAGCAGTGACGCCGCCTACGAGCAGTACTTC.

The CDR3 protein is CATSERTGYGYTF. The CDR3 coding sequence is TGTGCCACCAGTGAACGGACAGGCTATGGCTACACCTTC. The chain employs TRBV24-1 and TRBJ1-2; 7 nucleotides agree with TRBD1. Trimming cost V 4 bases and J 4 bases; bases outside gene matches: 2. Germline V gene lookup returns CDR1 KGHDR and CDR2 SFDVKD. This CDR3 has 13 residues.

This chain joins TRBV7-2 and TRBJ2-1, with TRBD2 as a possible D gene (6 bases). V was shortened by 5 bases and J by 6 bases, with 14 bases between the two germline ends. The CDR3 loop spans 14 amino acids. Germline values: CDR1 SGHTA, CDR2 FQGNSA. The CDR3 is CASSAFLAFNEQFF. The CDR3, as DNA: TGTGCCAGCAGCGCATTTCTAGCGTTCAATGAGCAGTTCTTC.

V usage is TRBV12-3 or TRBV12-4 and J usage is TRBJ2-7; 9 bases fit TRBD1. Unmatched junction bases numbered 2, after V lost 4 bases and J lost 7 bases. CDR3 length: 12 amino acids. CDR3 bases: TGTGCCAGCAGTTACAGGGGGCTTGAGCAGTACTTC. Translated, it gives CASSYRGLEQYF.

The V gene is TRBV19, the J gene TRBJ2-3; 11 bases are shared with TRBD1. CDR1 is LNHDA, CDR2 SQIVND, per germline (reference sequence). The CDR3 is 14 residues long. V shed 9 bases and J 6 bases; nucleotides not matched to a gene: 8. The CDR3 coding sequence is TGTGCCAGCCGGGACAGGGGGGATCGGGATACGCAGTATTTT. Translating it yields CASRDRGDRDTQYF.

The sample holds one count of this clone. The CDR3 is CASSLYLQTYEQYF. Here the CDR3 DNA reads TGTGCCAGCAGCTTATACTTGCAGACCTACGAGCAGTACTTC. The gene calls are TRBV7-2 and TRBJ2-7; D gene unclear. CDR3 length equals 14 residues. Looked up from germline, CDR1 is SGHTA and CDR2 is FQGNSA. Trimming removed 2 bases from V and 2 bases from J, with 10 bases in between.

The J gene is TRBJ2-5, the V gene TRBV11-2; D gene unclear. V lost 6 bases and J lost 3, with 5 bases in between. The CDR3 loop spans 11 amino acids. CDR1 and CDR2 from the germline V gene are SGHAT and FQNNGV. The DNA of the CDR3 is TGTGCCAGCAGTCAGAAAGAGACCCAGTACTTC. This encodes CASSQKETQYF.

A few counts support this clone. This chain connects TRBV11-2 to TRBJ2-7, with 9 bases fitting TRBD1. The trim removed 4 bases at V and 7 bases at J, leaving 2 bases unmatched. The CDR3 runs to 12 residues. The germline CDR1 and CDR2 sequences are SGHAT and FQNNGV. CDR3 DNA: TGTGCCAGCAGCTACAGGGGGCGTGAGCAGTACTTC. This translates into CASSYRGREQYF. Looking up the rest from reference TRBV11-2 and TRBJ2-7 gives the full variable domain: EAGVAQSPRYKIIEKRQSVAFWCNPISGHATLYWYQQILGQGPKLLIQFQNNGVVDDSQLPKDRFSAERLKGVDSTLKIQPAKLEDSAVYLCASSYRGREQYFGPGTRLTVT.

This sequence joins TRBV20-1 and TRBJ2-7; 13 bases agree with TRBD2. The germline gives CDR1 DFQATT, CDR2 SNEGSKA (reference sequence). Trimming removed 4 bases from V and 4 bases from J; junction bases left unmatched: 4. The CDR3 covers 14 residues. CDR3 nucleotides: TGCAGTGCTATCCGACTAGCGGGGGGATACGAGCAGTACTTC. Translated: CSAIRLAGGYEQYF.

This rearrangement joins TRBV7-6 to TRBJ2-3, with D possibly TRBD1 on 8 matching bases. The germline V and J ends were trimmed by 4 bases and 3 bases, with 20 bases remaining between them. The CDR3 spans 17 residues. The germline V gene has CDR1 SGHVS and CDR2 FNYEAQ. CDR3 loop: CASSSGQGGGLTDTQYF. DNA of the CDR3: TGTGCCAGCAGCTCAGGACAGGGAGGGGGTCTGACAGATACGCAGTATTTT.

The chain uses TRBV7-2 and TRBJ2-5; the D gene could be TRBD1 or TRBD2 (5 bases each). The V end lost 3 bases, the J end lost 1 base, and 9 bases lay between the germline ends. Germline-derived CDR1 and CDR2 are SGHTA and FQGNSA. The CDR3 has 14 amino acids. The CDR3 DNA is TGTGCCAGCAGCTTTTTGGGACCCCAAGAGACCCAGTACTTC. Amino acids: CASSFLGPQETQYF.

The rearrangement uses TRBV6-6 and TRBJ2-5, with 7 bases aligning to TRBD1. CDR1 and CDR2 (germline): MNHNY, SVGAGI (reference sequence). The CDR3 totals 18 residues. The J segment lost 6 bases and the V segment lost 0 bases, leaving 16 bases of the junction unmatched. DNA for the CDR3: TGTGCCAGCAGTTACTCAGAGACTACCGGGACAGACTGGAAGACCCAGTACTTC. It is translated as CASSYSETTGTDWKTQYF.

In this sample, this clone turned up a few times. This chain connects TRBV25-1 to TRBJ2-3, with D unresolved. The V end was cut by 2 bases, the J end by 0 bases, with 6 bases between. Germline CDR1 and CDR2: MGHDK and SYGVNS. This CDR3 is 14 amino acids long. The CDR3 DNA follows: TGTGCCAGCAGTGAACATGGGAGCACAGATACGCAGTATTTT. Translation: CASSEHGSTDTQYF.

The V gene is TRBV6-5, the J gene TRBJ1-2; maybe TRBD1 (5 bases). Per the germline V gene, CDR1 is MNHEY and CDR2 is SVGAGI. V shed 0 bases and J shed 6 bases, with 11 bases lying between them. The CDR3 has 14 amino acids. CDR3: CASSYSFGGDGYTF. The CDR3 nucleotides are TGTGCCAGCAGTTACTCGTTCGGGGGGGATGGCTACACCTTC.

Concerning this clone: A read error may account for a junction end that differs from germline. The chain employs TRBV6-5 and TRBJ1-1, with D perhaps TRBD1 (6 bases). CDR3 length equals 15 residues. CDR1 and CDR2 (germline): MNHEY, SVGAGI. CDR3 nucleotides: TGTGCCAGCAGTACTGAATACAGGGCGAACACCGAAGCTTTCTTT. Translated: CASSTEYRANTEAFF.

The chain recombines TRBV27 with TRBJ2-7, with 7 bases identical to TRBD2. V was clipped by 2 bases and J by 2 bases; unmatched bases: 6. This CDR3 contains 15 residues. CDR1 is MNHEY, CDR2 SMNVEV, per germline (reference sequence). Written as DNA, the CDR3 is TGTGCCAGCAGTTTAATTGCGGGAGATACCTACGAGCAGTACTTC. Translation: CASSLIAGDTYEQYF.

The chain links TRBV20-1 to TRBJ2-7; 7 nucleotides match TRBD1. The CDR3 spans 15 residues. CDR1 is DFQATT and CDR2 is SNEGSKA in the germline V gene (reference sequence). The ends lost 4 bases at V and 1 base at J; junction bases unmatched: 10. The CDR3 spells CSATRQGKRSYEQYF. CDR3 nucleotide sequence: TGCAGTGCTACTAGACAGGGTAAAAGGTCCTACGAGCAGTACTTC.

V usage is TRBV9 and J usage is TRBJ1-2; D uncertain. Trimming shortened V by 0 bases and J by 2 bases, and 8 bases separated the two germline ends. CDR3 size: 14 residues. Germline V CDR1 and CDR2: SGDLS, YYNGEE. The DNA of the CDR3 is TGTGCCAGCAGCGTAGGCCCGGGAAACTATGGCTACACCTTC. Amino acid sequence: CASSVGPGNYGYTF.